One and the same sample provided the 9 T cell receptor beta chains below, sequenced in a study of T cells in Graves' hyperthyroidism and ophthalmopathy (dated by TCRdb to between 2017 and 2020). Receptor libraries were prepared by multiplex PCR. TCRdb names Illumina HiSeq 2000 as the instrument used. TCR beta CDR3 regions were amplified from RNA transcripts. The TCR CDR3 was subjected to a first round of RT-PCR using the HTBI primer set and the Qiagen OneStep RT-PCR kit. TCRdb reanalyzed the raw reads on its own, using fastp at Q25 for trimming and MiXCR for clone calling, and kept in-frame beta chains. Rows are combined by CDR3 protein, so each entry shows the most common genes and DNA. The sample table lists some 550,000 distinct CDR3 sequences, roughly 15% of them with a count of one. The ten biggest clones cover roughly 3.4% of the sample. Sequenced: blood. The source is a middle-aged woman with Graves' ophthalmopathy.

The gene calls are TRBV12-3 or TRBV12-4 and TRBJ2-3, with unresolved D. This CDR3 region has 14 residues. V was pared by 7 bases and J by 0 bases, with 11 bases between. CDR3 in amino acids: CASTKVDSTDTQYF. The CDR3 nucleotides read TGTGCCAGCACCAAAGTGGATAGCACAGATACGCAGTATTTT.

With regard to this clonotype: Sequence at one end of the junction differs from germline and may be a read error. The rearrangement links TRBV28 to TRBJ2-5; D not resolved. Looked up from germline, CDR1 is MDHEN and CDR2 is SYDVKM. This CDR3 comprises 12 residues. In DNA form, the CDR3 reads TGTGCCAGCAGTTTGGGCGGAGAGGCCCAGTACTTC. This sequence encodes CASSLGGEAQYF.

This clonotype was seen ten or more times. The V gene is TRBV2, the J gene TRBJ2-3, with 10 nucleotides matching TRBD2. The CDR3 extends over 18 amino acids. Germline values: CDR1 SNHLY, CDR2 FYNNEI. Unmatched junction bases numbered 12, after V lost 4 bases and J lost 2 bases. DNA of the CDR3: TGTGCCAGCAGTGCAGGACTAGCGGAAGACTTTACCACAGATACGCAGTATTTT. As protein: CASSAGLAEDFTTDTQYF.

This chain connects TRBV2 to TRBJ1-1; tentative D call: TRBD1 (5 bases). Trimming pared 1 base from V and 5 bases from J, leaving 14 bases between. Germline V CDR1 and CDR2: SNHLY, FYNNEI. CDR3 size: 15 residues. The CDR3 coding sequence is TGTGCCAGCAGTGAAGAGGCAGGGACGAGAACTGAAGCTTTCTTT. The encoded protein is CASSEEAGTRTEAFF.

This clonotype was seen repeatedly, ten times or more. The V gene is TRBV12-3 or TRBV12-4, the J gene TRBJ2-2; 7 positions agree with TRBD1. This CDR3 comprises 14 residues. The ends lost 6 bases at V and 3 bases at J; junction bases unmatched: 4. CDR3 sequence reads: CASRPGTDTGELFF. The CDR3 bases are TGTGCCAGCAGGCCCGGGACAGACACCGGGGAGCTGTTTTTT.

This clonotype was seen many times. The V and J genes are TRBV3-1 and TRBJ2-5, with no clear D. V lost 0 bases and J 0 bases, leaving 8 bases between the germline ends. The CDR3 runs 15 residues. CDR1 is LGHDT, CDR2 YNNKEL, per germline (reference sequence). CDR3 nucleotide sequence: TGTGCCAGCAGCCAAGAAGGCCTGTACCAAGAGACCCAGTACTTC. Translation: CASSQEGLYQETQYF.

This clonotype showed up many times. The chain has TRBV30 and TRBJ2-7; possible D gene TRBD1, 5 bases. Germline CDR1 GTSNPN, CDR2 SVGIG (reference sequence). This CDR3 has 14 amino acids. Trimming took 5 bases from V and 6 from J, leaving 20 bases between them. The CDR3 region has the DNA TGTGCCTGGGCCCCCCCTCCGGCAGGGATCGAGCAGTACTTC. This sequence encodes CAWAPPPAGIEQYF.

This clonotype has ten or more counts. The rearrangement links TRBV3-1 to TRBJ2-7, with D tentatively TRBD1 or TRBD2 (5 bases each). The CDR3 totals 13 residues. CDR1 LGHDT and CDR2 YNNKEL come from the germline V gene (reference sequence). Trimming stripped 6 bases from V and 5 bases from J, with 14 bases between. CDR3 amino acids: CASRSGPGNEQYF. As DNA, the CDR3 is TGTGCCAGCAGATCGGGGCCGGGGAACGAGCAGTACTTC.

This clonotype appeared many times. This chain links TRBV7-9 with TRBJ2-1; D is undetermined. V was clipped by 5 bases and J by 9 bases, with 14 bases between them. Germline lookup yields CDR1 SEHNR and CDR2 FQNEAQ (reference sequence). CDR3 length equals 13 residues. The CDR3 DNA reads TGTGCCAGCAGCCCCCCAAGGTTTTCTGAGCAGTTCTTC. It encodes CASSPPRFSEQFF.